Reported below is one TCR beta chain. The likely explanation is a read error, given a far larger clone one base away. Other nucleotide sequences in the sample specify the same CDR3. CDR1 SNHLY and CDR2 FYNNEI come from the germline V gene. The CDR3 runs to 13 residues. The data are from a study of shared clonotypes between healthy human individuals. Profiling relied on immunoSEQ multiplex PCR, and the TCRdb table lists in-frame clones only, not all of them. The table has 490,000 or so clones, over 60% seen once. This chain connects TRBV2 to TRBJ2-7; D is possibly TRBD1 (6 bases). Sequenced: PBMCs. This TCR was sampled from a woman between 40 and 50 years old in good health. Some clones in this sample may be carry-over from other donors' samples. The CDR3 here is CASSRGRSYEQYF. In DNA, the CDR3 is TGTGCCAGCAGCAGGGGTCGCTCCTACGAACAGTACTTC. The full variable domain, with the rest looked up from reference TRBV2 and TRBJ2-7, is EPEVTQTPSHQVTQMGQEVILRCVPISNHLYFYWYRQILGQKVEFLVSFYNNEISEKSEIFDDQFSVERPDGSNFTLKIRSTKLEDSAMYFCASSRGRSYEQYFGPGTRLTVT.